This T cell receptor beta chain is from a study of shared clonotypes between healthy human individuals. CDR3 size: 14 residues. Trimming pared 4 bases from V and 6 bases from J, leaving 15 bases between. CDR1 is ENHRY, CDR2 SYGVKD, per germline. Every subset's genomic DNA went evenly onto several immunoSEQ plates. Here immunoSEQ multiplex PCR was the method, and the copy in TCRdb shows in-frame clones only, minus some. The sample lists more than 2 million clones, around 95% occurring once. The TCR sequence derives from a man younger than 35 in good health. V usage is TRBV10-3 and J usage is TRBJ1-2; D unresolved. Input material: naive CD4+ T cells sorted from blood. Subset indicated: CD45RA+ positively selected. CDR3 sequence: CAISAVTKPHGYTF. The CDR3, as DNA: TGTGCCATCAGTGCGGTCACCAAACCTCATGGCTACACCTTC.